Detailed here is one TCR beta chain. Its matching antigen is unknown. The record originates from a study of shared clonotypes between healthy human individuals. Study-wide findings and caveats: For sorted subsets, rarefaction showed incomplete sequencing despite large depth. Generally, estimated richness proved larger in naive subsets than it did in memory subsets. About 5% of naive CD4 clonotypes were shared across a handful of donors.

Over several immunoSEQ plates, each subset's genomic DNA was distributed in even portions. The method was immunoSEQ multiplex PCR; TCRdb's version includes in-frame clones alone and lacks a portion of them. The data show over 2 million clones, roughly 95% seen once. The CDR3 contains 19 residues. The V segment lost 6 bases and the J segment 0 bases; nucleotides outside the gene matches: 11. The germline V gene has CDR1 SEHNR and CDR2 FQNEAQ (reference sequence). The chain recombines TRBV7-9 with TRBJ2-4, with 13 positions matching TRBD2. Sequenced input: naive CD4+ T cells sorted from blood. Specified subset: CD45RA+ positively selected. The sequence came from a man between 18 and 29 years old in good health. As DNA, the CDR3 is TGTGCCAGCAGTTCTACCGGGACTAGCGGGACAGTAGCCAAAAACATTCAGTACTTC. Translation gives CASSSTGTSGTVAKNIQYF.